Listed here are 27 T cell receptor beta chains from one sample, sequenced in a study of shared T cell receptors in the human thymus. Assay: immunoSEQ multiplex PCR; the TCRdb copy retains only in-frame clones and omits some. The sample holds roughly 710,000 clones, approximately 85% seen once. This sample also appeared in a second study, on human thymus T cells.

The sequenced material came from thymocytes. All receptors come from a girl under three years old with a congenital heart defect.

The gene calls are TRBV6-1 and TRBJ1-2; D is ambiguous. V was pared by 2 bases and J by 6 bases, with 13 bases between. The CDR3 contains 14 residues. Germline lookup yields CDR1 MNHNS and CDR2 SASEGT. CDR3 sequence: CASSEWAGQDGYTF. The CDR3 bases are TGTGCCAGCAGTGAATGGGCAGGTCAGGATGGCTACACCTTC.

The chain has TRBV5-4 and TRBJ1-2; TRBD1 agrees at 8 bases. Germline CDR1 SGHNT, CDR2 YYREEE (reference sequence). The CDR3 covers 17 residues. V was pared by 0 bases and J by 4 bases, with 11 bases of the junction left unmatched. CDR3 in DNA: TGTGCCAGCAGCTTGGGCCCTGACAGGGGATTGGCCTATGGCTACACCTTC. It is translated as CASSLGPDRGLAYGYTF.

The chain couples TRBV29-1 to TRBJ1-1, with D perhaps TRBD1 (6 bases). The CDR3 loop spans 12 amino acids. V shed 6 bases and J shed 4 bases, with 12 bases lying between them. Germline V gene data show CDR1 as SQVTM and CDR2 as ANQGSEA. The CDR3 DNA sequence: TGCAGCGTAAGCCAGGGGTTCACTGAAGCTTTCTTT. Amino acid sequence: CSVSQGFTEAFF.

This chain joins TRBV2 and TRBJ2-3; D ambiguous. Trimming stripped 7 bases from V and 8 bases from J, with 28 bases between. The germline V gene encodes CDR1 SNHLY and CDR2 FYNNEI. This CDR3 is built from 17 residues. CDR3: CASMVMARNPILGTQYF. In DNA, the CDR3 is TGTGCCAGCATGGTGATGGCTAGGAACCCCATTCTGGGTACGCAGTATTTT.

The rearrangement joins TRBV27 to TRBJ2-2, with 9 bases matching TRBD1. The CDR3 consists of 17 residues. V lost 5 bases to trimming and J lost 6 bases; unmatched junction nucleotides: 13. The germline gives CDR1 MNHEY, CDR2 SMNVEV (reference sequence). CDR3 sequence (DNA): TGTGCCAGCAGTCCCAGACCGGGACAGGGAATTCCCGGGGAGCTGTTTTTT. Protein sequence: CASSPRPGQGIPGELFF.

The table lists this clone with a count of one. CDR3 DNA sequence: TGTGCCAGCAGAATAGACGGCGGGCGAGAGACCCAGTACTTC. As protein: CASRIDGGRETQYF. The chain couples TRBV28 to TRBJ2-5, with D possibly being TRBD2 (5 bases). Germline V gives CDR1 MDHEN, CDR2 SYDVKM. The CDR3 length is 14 residues. V was clipped by 6 bases and J by 4 bases, with 15 bases between them. Full variable domain (rest looked up from reference TRBV28 and TRBJ2-5): DVKVTQSSRYLVKRTGEKVFLECVQDMDHENMFWYRQDPGLGLRLIYFSYDVKMKEKGDIPEGYSVSREKKERFSLILESASTNQTSMYLCASRIDGGRETQYFGPGTRLLVL.

The chain has TRBV14 and TRBJ1-1; D is possibly TRBD1 (6 bases). Germline loops: CDR1 SGHDN, CDR2 FVKESK. This CDR3 is built from 18 residues. V dropped 0 bases and J dropped 3 bases, with 20 bases sitting between them. The CDR3 here is CASSQDPVTGRRDTEAFF. CDR3 nucleotide sequence: TGTGCCAGCAGCCAAGATCCTGTAACAGGGAGACGGGACACTGAAGCTTTCTTT.

This chain links TRBV7-2 with TRBJ2-6; 8 positions agree with TRBD2. Per the germline V gene, CDR1 is SGHTA and CDR2 is FQGNSA. V was clipped by 1 base and J by 8 bases; unmatched bases: 4. This CDR3 contains 15 residues. Here the CDR3 reads CASSLERGGPNVLTF. For the CDR3, the DNA is TGTGCCAGCAGCTTAGAACGGGGGGGGCCCAACGTCCTGACTTTC.

The chain carries TRBV10-1 and TRBJ1-1; 7 positions agree with TRBD1. Per the germline V gene, CDR1 is WNHNN and CDR2 is SYGVQD (reference sequence). V was pared by 4 bases and J by 3 bases, with 2 bases of the junction left unmatched. The CDR3 covers 13 residues. Here the CDR3 DNA reads TGCGCCAGCAGTGCAGGGGGAGACACTGAAGCTTTCTTT. It yields the protein CASSAGGDTEAFF.

The chain recombines TRBV25-1 with TRBJ1-1; 9 positions match TRBD1. Germline V gene lookup returns CDR1 MGHDK and CDR2 SYGVNS. Unmatched junction bases numbered 18, after V lost 7 bases and J lost 3 bases. The CDR3 extends over 18 amino acids. The CDR3 DNA follows: TGTGCCAGCACATTCTCCTGGACAGGGGACGGCAAGGACACTGAAGCTTTCTTT. This codes for CASTFSWTGDGKDTEAFF.

V and J are TRBV2 and TRBJ2-1; tentatively, D is TRBD1 (5 bases). Between the trimmed V and J ends, which lost 4 bases and 5 bases, there was a span of 9 bases. CDR1 SNHLY and CDR2 FYNNEI come from the germline V gene. This CDR3 region has 13 residues. CDR3: CASSVRANNEQFF. Here the CDR3 DNA reads TGTGCCAGCAGTGTCAGGGCAAACAATGAGCAGTTCTTC.

V and J are TRBV19 and TRBJ1-2, with 9 bases lining up with TRBD1. The CDR3 spans 14 residues. The V gene end was trimmed by 7 bases and the J gene end by 4 bases; junction bases not matched to a gene: 7. Germline V gene lookup returns CDR1 LNHDA and CDR2 SQIVND (reference sequence). The chain's CDR3 is CASTTTGGGYGYTF. CDR3 nucleotide sequence: TGTGCCAGTACTACCACAGGGGGCGGCTATGGCTACACCTTC.

The rearrangement links TRBV28 to TRBJ2-7; tentative D call: TRBD1 (6 bases). Germline CDR1 MDHEN, CDR2 SYDVKM. The V end lost 8 bases, the J end lost 4 bases, and 21 bases lay between the germline ends. The CDR3 covers 15 residues. Written as DNA, the CDR3 is TGTGCCAGCGGCCGGTCCGGACAGCCCTCTTACGAGCAGTACTTC. This codes for CASGRSGQPSYEQYF.

The chain combines TRBV5-8 with TRBJ2-3; tentatively, D is TRBD1 (5 bases). The CDR3 spans 19 residues. The germline CDR1 and CDR2 sequences are SGHTS and YDEGEE. Trimming pared 0 bases from V and 0 bases from J, leaving 20 bases between. DNA of the CDR3: TGTGCCAGCAGCTTGGGAGAAACCCTGACAGCCACTAGCACAGATACGCAGTATTTT. Protein: CASSLGETLTATSTDTQYF.

The V gene is TRBV2, the J gene TRBJ2-2; TRBD2 is a possible D gene (5 bases). The V and J ends lost 7 bases and 5 bases respectively, with 11 bases between them. CDR3 length: 13 amino acids. Per the germline V gene, CDR1 is SNHLY and CDR2 is FYNNEI. The CDR3: CASKPGETGELFF. DNA for the CDR3: TGTGCCAGCAAACCCGGGGAGACCGGGGAGCTGTTTTTT.

This chain uses TRBV5-1 with TRBJ1-1; D perhaps matches TRBD1 (5 bases). With 4 bases removed from V and 5 bases from J, the gap between germline ends came to 9 bases. Germline CDR1 reads SGHRS; CDR2 reads YFSETQ. This CDR3 is built from 12 residues. CDR3 coding DNA: TGCGCCAGCAGCATTCAGGGTACTGAAGCTTTCTTT. This sequence encodes CASSIQGTEAFF.

This chain links TRBV5-1 with TRBJ2-7; maybe TRBD2 (5 bases). The CDR3 loop spans 17 amino acids. V lost 7 bases, J lost 5 bases, and 28 bases lay in between. Germline CDR1 reads SGHRS; CDR2 reads YFSETQ. CDR3 sequence: CASAEDSDGTDGHEQYF. In DNA form, the CDR3 reads TGCGCCAGCGCGGAGGACTCGGACGGCACGGACGGACACGAGCAGTACTTC.

On this clone itself: This CDR3 is also generated by other DNA sequences in the sample. The chain recombines TRBV27 with TRBJ1-6, with a tentative D call TRBD1 (5 bases). The CDR3 consists of 15 residues. Germline V gives CDR1 MNHEY, CDR2 SMNVEV (reference sequence). V lost 6 bases to trimming and J lost 13 bases, with 22 bases between them. The CDR3 sequence: CASSSRARGGSPLHF. As DNA, the CDR3 is TGTGCCAGCAGCTCCAGGGCCCGAGGCGGTTCCCCCCTCCACTTT.

This clone was detected a few times. The chain joins TRBV4-1 to TRBJ1-3, with D perhaps TRBD1 (6 bases). CDR1 is MGHRA, CDR2 YSYEKL, per germline. Trimming took 0 bases from V and 4 from J, leaving 19 bases between them. This CDR3 is built from 18 residues. The CDR3 here is CASSQDPSHRVKGNTIYF. Here the CDR3 DNA reads TGCGCCAGCAGCCAAGATCCAAGTCACAGGGTGAAAGGAAACACCATATATTTT.

The J gene is TRBJ1-1, the V gene TRBV5-4, with D possibly being TRBD1 (6 bases). V dropped 1 base and J dropped 6 bases, with 13 bases sitting between them. This CDR3 contains 14 residues. Looked up from germline, CDR1 is SGHNT and CDR2 is YYREEE (reference sequence). The chain's CDR3 is CASSLRQVGPEAFF. As DNA, the CDR3 is TGTGCCAGCAGCTTGCGACAGGTCGGGCCTGAAGCTTTCTTT.

V gene TRBV27 combines with J gene TRBJ2-1; maybe TRBD1 (6 bases). The CDR3 runs 18 residues. The ends were cut back, 3 bases at V and 7 bases at J, with 25 bases in the middle. Germline lookup yields CDR1 MNHEY and CDR2 SMNVEV (reference sequence). The CDR3 DNA is TGTGCCAGCAGTTTCGGAGTCGGGTACGAACAGGGTCGGAATGAGCAGTTCTTC. It specifies CASSFGVGYEQGRNEQFF.

The chain uses TRBV4-1 and TRBJ1-5, with D perhaps TRBD1 (6 bases). From germline, CDR1 is MGHRA and CDR2 YSYEKL. The CDR3 length is 16 residues. Trimming pared 0 bases from V and 2 bases from J, leaving 11 bases between. CDR3 protein: CASSQDQPGGNQPQHF. CDR3 nucleotide sequence: TGCGCCAGCAGCCAAGACCAACCAGGGGGCAATCAGCCCCAGCATTTT.

This clone has a single count. The J gene is TRBJ1-1, the V gene TRBV7-9; D gene ambiguous. V was pared by 1 base and J by 7 bases, with 10 bases between. There are 13 residues in the CDR3. Per the germline V gene, CDR1 is SEHNR and CDR2 is FQNEAQ (reference sequence). The CDR3 sequence: CASSLVVAREAFF. The DNA for the CDR3 is TGTGCCAGCAGCTTAGTTGTGGCCCGTGAAGCTTTCTTT.

The rearrangement links TRBV5-1 to TRBJ2-5, with D possibly TRBD2 on 6 matching bases. Germline values: CDR1 SGHRS, CDR2 YFSETQ. Trimming stripped 5 bases from V and 4 bases from J, with 21 bases between. CDR3 length equals 16 residues. Here the CDR3 DNA reads TGCGCCAGCAGACCACCTGGGGGGACTGAATCAGAGACCCAGTACTTC. Amino acids: CASRPPGGTESETQYF.

J is TRBJ1-1 and V is TRBV12-5; D is undetermined. Trimming left V 2 bases short and J 1 base short, with 5 bases between. This CDR3 is built from 13 residues. CDR1 is LGHNT, CDR2 FRNRAP, per germline. CDR3 coding DNA: TGTGCTAGTGGTTTGCTTCGGAACACTGAAGCTTTCTTT. It yields the protein CASGLLRNTEAFF.

The chain carries TRBV27 and TRBJ2-1, with D possibly being TRBD2 (5 bases). The CDR3 is 15 amino acids. CDR1 MNHEY and CDR2 SMNVEV come from the germline V gene (reference sequence). Trimming took 2 bases from V and 5 from J, leaving 13 bases between them. CDR3: CASSLRDEGDNEQFF. For the CDR3, the DNA is TGTGCCAGCAGTTTAAGGGATGAGGGAGACAATGAGCAGTTCTTC.

V usage is TRBV11-1 and J usage is TRBJ1-5; TRBD1 matches at 9 bases. With 2 bases clipped from V and 2 bases from J, the junction kept 7 bases outside the gene matches. This CDR3 spans 17 amino acids. The germline V gene has CDR1 SGHAT and CDR2 FQDESV (reference sequence). This chain's CDR3 is CASSLSQDRGGNQPQHF. The CDR3 region has the DNA TGTGCCAGCAGCTTATCCCAGGACAGGGGAGGCAATCAGCCCCAGCATTTT. Full variable domain (outside the CDR3, taken from reference TRBV11-1 and TRBJ1-5): EAEVAQSPRYKITEKSQAVAFWCDPISGHATLYWYRQILGQGPELLVQFQDESVVDDSQLPKDRFSAERLKGVDSTLKIQPAELGDSAMYLCASSLSQDRGGNQPQHFGDGTRLSIL.